This T cell receptor beta chain was sequenced in a study of early T cells in non-severe SARS-CoV-2 infection. TCRdb re-called the 5' RACE reads with MiXCR, one entry per CDR3 protein. Of about 69,000 distinct CDR3 sequences listed, 10% to 12% are singletons. There are 14 residues in the CDR3. The ends were cut back, 6 bases at V and 4 bases at J, with 16 bases in the middle. Germline CDR1 and CDR2: MNHEY and SMNVEV (reference sequence). This clonotype has ten or more counts. This TCR came from an adult who was a healthcare worker with PCR-confirmed SARS-CoV-2 infection or an uninfected control (not recorded which). The rearrangement joins TRBV27 to TRBJ2-7; D possibly corresponds to TRBD1 (5 bases). Here the sequenced sample was whole blood, taken at baseline. CDR3 DNA sequence: TGTGCCAGCAGCTCCAGGGTTCCCGGGTACGAGCAGTACTTC. Its protein product is CASSSRVPGYEQYF.